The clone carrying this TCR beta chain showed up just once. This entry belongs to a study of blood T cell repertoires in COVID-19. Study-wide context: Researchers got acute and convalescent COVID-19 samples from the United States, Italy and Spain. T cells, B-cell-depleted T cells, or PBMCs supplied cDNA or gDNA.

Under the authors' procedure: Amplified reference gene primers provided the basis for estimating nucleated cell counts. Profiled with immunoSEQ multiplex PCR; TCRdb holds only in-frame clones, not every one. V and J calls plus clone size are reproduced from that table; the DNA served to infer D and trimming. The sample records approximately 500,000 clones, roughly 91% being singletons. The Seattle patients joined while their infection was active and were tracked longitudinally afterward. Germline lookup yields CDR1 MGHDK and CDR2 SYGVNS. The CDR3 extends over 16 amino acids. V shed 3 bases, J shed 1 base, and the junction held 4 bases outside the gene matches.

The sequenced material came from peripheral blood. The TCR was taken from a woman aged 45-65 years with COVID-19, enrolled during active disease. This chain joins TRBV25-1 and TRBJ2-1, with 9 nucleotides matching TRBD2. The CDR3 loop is CASSDPAGGSYNEQFF. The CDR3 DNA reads TGTGCCAGCAGTGACCCAGCGGGGGGATCCTACAATGAGCAGTTCTTC.